The text below deals with one TCR beta chain. Its antigen specificity is not known. No base quality information exists; no much larger clone differs at one position. Library creation used the immunoSEQ multiplex PCR assay. To provide template for TCR sequencing, every sample had RNA extracted and reverse transcribed into cDNA. First-strand cDNA was synthesized with SuperScript III using a 2:1 mix of oligo-dT and random hexamers. A synthetic immune receptor repertoire was used to measure amplification bias, and any remaining bias was corrected computationally. The published analysis was carried out like this. Raw reads were preprocessed to remove errors, and CDR3 was defined according to IMGT conventions as the region from the conserved cysteine to phenylalanine. Clonality was computed by normalizing Shannon entropy by log2 of the number of productive unique TCRs and subtracting the result from 1. Whether scalp clones were CD4 or CD8 was inferred by matching scalp TCRbeta sequences against CD4 and CD8 repertoires sorted from blood. TCRdb stores this immuneACCESS table with in-frame sequences only. Part of the clones is absent; in the studies checked, under half of the shortfall reflects unresolved V genes, and no reason is known for the rest. V and J calls and clone size are given by that table; D and trimming were obtained from the DNA. Here the sample has about 210,000 clones; roughly 64% occur a single time. The ten largest clones capture 3.5% to 5% of the sample.

This specimen comes from a study of CD8+ T cells in alopecia areata (dated by TCRdb to about 2018). Broadly, across the study: The treated patients took part in an open-label pilot trial in which moderate-to-severe alopecia areata was treated with oral tofacitinib at 5 to 10 mg twice daily. Tofacitinib was given for 6 to 18 months, followed by 6 months of follow-up off drug to assess delayed response and recurrence. The SALT score, which quantifies the percentage of affected scalp surface area, was used to measure disease severity in treated patients. In both human patients and the C3H/HeJ mouse model, the study applied high-throughput TCRbeta sequencing to look at T cell clonal expansion in alopecia areata. On the human side, TCRbeta sequencing was run on scalp tissue and on sorted CD4+ and CD8+ peripheral blood T cells from healthy controls and from alopecia areata patients with either patchy or totalis/universalis disease. Tofacitinib-treated patients had biopsies at baseline and at 4 and 24 weeks of treatment, with a later scalp biopsy in several patients. Scalp clonality was compared across normal scalp (n=4), patchy alopecia areata scalp (n=8), and alopecia totalis/universalis scalp (n=8). RNA was extracted with the PAXgene miRNA kit for fixed scalp, the miRNeasy kit for PBMCs, and the RNeasy kit for mouse skin. TCRbeta CDR3 regions were amplified by immunoSEQ multiplex PCR with 35 Vbeta forward and 13 Jbeta reverse primers. The study at large found these results: Compared with mice, TCR sequences shared between patients were less clear, possibly partly because of HLA diversity across the patient population. The treated cohort was small, with a single nonresponder, so links between baseline CD8+ expansion and response need larger studies. Compared with normal scalp, lesional scalp had higher clonality and more expanded CD8+ clones, particularly in alopecia totalis/universalis, a pattern that suggests antigenic drive. Resident alphabeta T cells in normal human skin are also sequenced, complicating scalp TCR repertoire analysis, unlike mouse skin dominated by gammadelta T cells. During tofacitinib treatment, many expanded lesional clones stuck around in both scalp and blood, and this persistence may partly explain why relapse happens after treatment is stopped. With tofacitinib, both scalp clonality and the number of expanded CD8+ clones among the top 100 scalp clones went down significantly.

Read against the paper, the sample's time point label means: more than three weeks on oral tofacitinib. Reading the label with the study, this specimen's treatment or condition is: oral pan-JAK inhibitor, 5-10 mg twice daily. Peripheral blood and lesional scalp punch biopsies were obtained from patients with alopecia areata. PBMCs were isolated by density centrifugation and stained for CD3, CD4 and CD8, and CD4+ and CD8+ T cells were sorted on a FACSAria. V drops 2 bases and J drops 6 bases, leaving 5 bases in between. The CDR3 goes from the cysteine to the phenylalanine over 12 residues. The entry retains the CDR3 DNA only, 36 bases that are in frame from base 1. The germline V gene (reference sequence) gives CDR1 as SGHNT and CDR2 as YYREEE.

Sample: CD4+ T cells sorted from blood, taken at week 4, from a patient treated with tofacitinib. The receptor comes from a human donor with alopecia areata. The chain is assembled from TRBV5-4 and TRBJ2-2, with no confident D gene call. The CDR3: CASSFQAGELFF. The DNA sequence is TGTGCCAGCAGCTTCCAGGCCGGGGAGCTGTTTTTT.